The T cell receptor (beta chain) described here comes from a study of cytomegalovirus exposure and HLA in healthy donors. CDR3 length equals 16 residues. The V gene end was trimmed by 5 bases and the J gene end by 1 base; junction bases not matched to a gene: 8. Germline V gene data show CDR1 as SGHTA and CDR2 as FQGNSA. With 60 Vbeta and 13 Jbeta primers, the PCR was carried out. Clones were read by immunoSEQ multiplex PCR, and TCRdb kept only the in-frame ones, dropping some. The top ten clones hold under 15% of a sample with 70,000 to 95,000 clones, roughly 77% of them seen once. As concerns this clone: Its antigen is unidentified.

Whole-study findings and limits: In the analysis, some V segments, TRBV6-2 and TRBV6-3 included, were excluded as indistinguishable. Rarity held for most TCR sequences, but there were some public TCRs that occurred in many donors.

The source is a woman aged 40 to 55 in good health and CMV-seropositive. This chain connects TRBV7-2 to TRBJ2-4; TRBD1 matches 7 bases. Sequenced input: PBMCs. The CDR3 region has the DNA TGTGCCAGCAGCAAATACAGGGGAATGGCCAAAAACATTCAGTACTTC. Translation: CASSKYRGMAKNIQYF.